This TCR beta chain stems from a study of blood T cell repertoires in COVID-19. Study-wide context: Both acute and convalescent COVID-19 samples were obtained from the United States, Italy and Spain. T cells, B-cell-depleted T cells, or PBMCs supplied cDNA or gDNA.

V was clipped by 3 bases and J by 10 bases; unmatched bases: 15. The CDR3 covers 16 residues. CDR1 and CDR2 (germline): MDHEN, SYDVKM. Original processing notes: Estimation of nucleated cell counts was performed using reference gene primer amplification. Some clones are missing from TCRdb's copy, which holds only in-frame ones; the method was immunoSEQ multiplex PCR. The V and J calls and clone size come from that table; D and trimming were worked out from the DNA. The sample includes 29,000 or so clones, more than 80% seen only once; the top ten take 10%. The clonotype comes from a man aged 60-69 years with acute or convalescent COVID-19. The genes are TRBV28 and TRBJ2-1; 7 nucleotides align to TRBD2. Material: peripheral blood. The CDR3 protein is CASSFRSSGPPREQFF. CDR3 nucleotides: TGTGCCAGCAGTTTTCGTTCTAGCGGACCACCCCGGGAGCAGTTCTTC.